The clone carrying this T cell receptor (beta chain) was picked up many times. Antigen specificity is unknown. This entry comes from a study of breast tumors, draining lymph nodes, adjacent tissues. The length of the CDR3 is 12 residues. Germline-derived CDR1 and CDR2 are LGHDT and YNNKEL (reference sequence). V dropped 3 bases and J dropped 7 bases, with 10 bases sitting between them. Whole-study results and caveats: Luminal-like breast cancer showed significantly higher tumor–nontumor repertoire similarity than basal-like. The lymph node origin of tumor T cells was framed as consistent with a hypothesis, not demonstrated. The data were judged consistent with most tumor T cells coming from lymph node and expanding in tumor.

The lymph nodes were axillary draining lymph nodes from breast cancer patients. One entry per CDR3 protein, called by TCRdb with MiXCR from the multiplex PCR reads. The sample shows 150,000 to 250,000 distinct CDR3 sequences, approximately 30% of them seen only once. This chain joins TRBV3-1 and TRBJ2-7; weak D call: TRBD2 (5 bases). The material sequenced was axillary lymph node tissue. The receptor's source is a female donor with breast cancer. Some clones in this sample may be carry-over from other donors' samples. CDR3 in DNA: TGTGCCAGCAGCCAGAGCGGCGGGGAGCAGTACTTC. Amino acid sequence: CASSQSGGEQYF.